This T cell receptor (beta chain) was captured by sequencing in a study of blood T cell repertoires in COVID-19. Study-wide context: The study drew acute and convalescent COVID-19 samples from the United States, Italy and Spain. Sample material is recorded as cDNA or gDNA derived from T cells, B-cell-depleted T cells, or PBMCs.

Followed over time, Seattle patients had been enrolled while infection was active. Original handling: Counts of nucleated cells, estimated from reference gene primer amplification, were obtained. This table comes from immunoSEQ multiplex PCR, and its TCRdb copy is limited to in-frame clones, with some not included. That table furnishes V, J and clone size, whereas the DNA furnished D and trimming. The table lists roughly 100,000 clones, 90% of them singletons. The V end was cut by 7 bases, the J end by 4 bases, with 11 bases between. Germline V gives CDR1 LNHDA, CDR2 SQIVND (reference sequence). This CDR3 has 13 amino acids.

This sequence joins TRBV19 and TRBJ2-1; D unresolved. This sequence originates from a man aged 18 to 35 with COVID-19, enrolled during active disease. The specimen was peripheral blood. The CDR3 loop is CASTPTGYNEQFF. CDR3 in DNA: TGTGCCAGTACCCCTACCGGGTACAATGAGCAGTTCTTC.